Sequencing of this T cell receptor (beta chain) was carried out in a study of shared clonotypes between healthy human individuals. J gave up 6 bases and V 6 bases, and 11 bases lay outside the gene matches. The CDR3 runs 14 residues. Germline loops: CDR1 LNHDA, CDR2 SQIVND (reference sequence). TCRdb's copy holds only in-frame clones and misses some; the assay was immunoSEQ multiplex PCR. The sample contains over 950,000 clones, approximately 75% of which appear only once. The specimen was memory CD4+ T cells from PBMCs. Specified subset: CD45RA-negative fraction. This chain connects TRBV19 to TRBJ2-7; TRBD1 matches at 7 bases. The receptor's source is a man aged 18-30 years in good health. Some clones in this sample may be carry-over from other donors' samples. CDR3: CASRPSRDSREQYF. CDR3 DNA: TGTGCCAGTAGACCCTCCCGGGACAGTCGCGAGCAGTACTTC.